The present entry profiles one T cell receptor beta chain with its context. The antigen remains undetermined. These data belong to a study of identical twins. Points from the study as a whole: Without tracking the same donors, conclusions rested on cross-sectional statistical analysis. Excess twin sharing in beta out-of-frame sequences was weaker.

Template switching added a universal primer site, and cDNA bore unique molecular identifiers. TCRdb redid the calling of the 5' RACE reads with MiXCR, one entry per CDR3 protein. The sample comprises roughly 200,000 distinct CDR3 sequences, around 8% of which are singletons, and less than 2.5% rests with the top ten. The CDR3 extends over 16 amino acids. Trimming stripped 4 bases from V and 0 bases from J, with 17 bases between. From germline, CDR1 is SGHNT and CDR2 YYREEE (reference sequence). These data also formed part of another study, on yellow fever vaccine responses in identical twins.

The specimen was memory (CD45RO+) T cells sorted from blood. V gene TRBV5-4 combines with J gene TRBJ2-7; the D gene is possibly TRBD2 (5 bases). This sequence originates from a woman aged 18-29 years in good health. CDR3 sequence reads: CASSMAGRRASYEQYF. The CDR3, as DNA: TGTGCCAGCAGCATGGCGGGTCGGCGGGCCTCCTACGAGCAGTACTTC.